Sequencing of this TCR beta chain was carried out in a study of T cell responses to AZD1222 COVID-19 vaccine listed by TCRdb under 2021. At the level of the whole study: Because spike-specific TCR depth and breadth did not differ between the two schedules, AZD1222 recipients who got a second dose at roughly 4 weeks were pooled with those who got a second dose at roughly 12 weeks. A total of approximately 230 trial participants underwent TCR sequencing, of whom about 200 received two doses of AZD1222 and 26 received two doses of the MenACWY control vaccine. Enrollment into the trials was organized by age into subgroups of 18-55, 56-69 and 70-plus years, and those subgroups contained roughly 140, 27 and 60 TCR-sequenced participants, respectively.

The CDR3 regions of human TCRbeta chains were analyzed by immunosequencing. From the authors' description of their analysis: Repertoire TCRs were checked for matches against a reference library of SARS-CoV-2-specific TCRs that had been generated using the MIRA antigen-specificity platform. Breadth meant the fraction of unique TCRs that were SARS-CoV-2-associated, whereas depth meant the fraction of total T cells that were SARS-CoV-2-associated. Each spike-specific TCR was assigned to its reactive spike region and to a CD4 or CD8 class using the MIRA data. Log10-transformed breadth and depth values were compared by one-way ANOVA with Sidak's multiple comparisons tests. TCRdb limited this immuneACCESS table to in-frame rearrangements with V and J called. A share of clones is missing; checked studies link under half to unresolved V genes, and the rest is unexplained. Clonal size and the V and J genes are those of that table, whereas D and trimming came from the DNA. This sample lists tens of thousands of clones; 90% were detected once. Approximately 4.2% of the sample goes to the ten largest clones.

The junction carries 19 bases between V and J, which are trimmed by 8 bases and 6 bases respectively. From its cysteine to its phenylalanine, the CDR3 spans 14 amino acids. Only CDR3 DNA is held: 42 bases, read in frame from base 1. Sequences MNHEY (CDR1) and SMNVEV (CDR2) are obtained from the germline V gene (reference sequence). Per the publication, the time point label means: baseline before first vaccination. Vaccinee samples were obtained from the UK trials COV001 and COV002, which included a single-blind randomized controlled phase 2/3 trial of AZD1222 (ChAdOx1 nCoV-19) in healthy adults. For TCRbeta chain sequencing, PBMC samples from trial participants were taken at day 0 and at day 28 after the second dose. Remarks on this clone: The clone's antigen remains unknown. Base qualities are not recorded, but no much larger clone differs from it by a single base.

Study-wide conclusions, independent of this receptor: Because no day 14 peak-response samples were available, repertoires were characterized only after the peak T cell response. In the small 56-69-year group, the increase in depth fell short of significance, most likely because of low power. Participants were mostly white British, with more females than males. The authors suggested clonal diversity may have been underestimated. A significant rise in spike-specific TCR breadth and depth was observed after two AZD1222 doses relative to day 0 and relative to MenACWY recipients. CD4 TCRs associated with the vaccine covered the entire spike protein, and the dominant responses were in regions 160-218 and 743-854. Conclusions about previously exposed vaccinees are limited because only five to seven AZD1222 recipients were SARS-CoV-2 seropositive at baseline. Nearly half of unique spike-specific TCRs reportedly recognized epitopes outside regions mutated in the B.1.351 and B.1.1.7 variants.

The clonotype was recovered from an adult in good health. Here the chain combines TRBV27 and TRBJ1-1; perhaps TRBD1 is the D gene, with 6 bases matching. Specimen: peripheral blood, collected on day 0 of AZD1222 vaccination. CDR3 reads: CASFHRAWGPEAFF. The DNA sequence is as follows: TGTGCCAGCTTTCACAGGGCCTGGGGTCCTGAAGCTTTCTTT.